These 5 T cell receptor beta chains originate from one sample sequenced in a study of response to subunit inactivated influenza vaccine. TCRdb processed the RT-PCR reads anew with MiXCR; each CDR3 protein has one entry. The table lists approximately 310,000 distinct CDR3 sequences, about a fifth of them singletons. This material consisted of PBMCs from blood, taken about 20 months after vaccination. The receptor source for this set is a man aged 50-75 years who received an inactivated influenza vaccine.

This chain joins TRBV7-6 and TRBJ1-1; D remains ambiguous. V was clipped by 3 bases and J by 5 bases, with 16 bases between them. The germline V gene encodes CDR1 SGHVS and CDR2 FNYEAQ. The CDR3 is 15 residues long. Here the CDR3 reads CASSFQSGLGTEAFF. In DNA, the CDR3 is TGTGCCAGCAGCTTCCAGTCGGGGTTGGGAACTGAAGCTTTCTTT.

The sample holds many counts of this clonotype. The chain is built from TRBV12-3 or TRBV12-4 and TRBJ1-1, with a weak D call TRBD1 (5 bases). This CDR3 is 14 amino acids long. V lost 0 bases, J lost 10 bases, and 15 bases lay in between. The CDR3 loop reads CASSLAHRGNGAFF. The CDR3 DNA follows: TGTGCCAGCAGTTTAGCGCATCGGGGGAATGGAGCTTTCTTT.

The chain is built from TRBV20-1 and TRBJ2-1; 8 bases are shared with TRBD2. The CDR3 totals 15 residues. Unmatched junction bases numbered 10, after V lost 5 bases and J lost 4 bases. From germline, CDR1 is DFQATT and CDR2 SNEGSKA (reference sequence). The chain's CDR3 is CSAFPLREGYNEQFF. The CDR3 DNA reads TGCAGTGCTTTTCCCTTACGGGAGGGGTACAATGAGCAGTTCTTC.

The chain carries TRBV9 and TRBJ2-5; D might be TRBD2 (6 bases). CDR3 length: 16 amino acids. The V end lost 0 bases, the J end lost 4 bases, and 16 bases lay between the germline ends. In germline, CDR1 is SGDLS, CDR2 YYNGEE. CDR3 DNA: TGTGCCAGCAGCGTAGGGGGACTTCCCGACGGAGAGACCCAGTACTTC. The encoded protein is CASSVGGLPDGETQYF.

This clonotype was detected ten times or more. The rearrangement uses TRBV20-1 and TRBJ1-2; D unresolved. Germline CDR1 reads DFQATT; CDR2 reads SNEGSKA (reference sequence). Trimming removed 1 base from V and 7 bases from J, with 13 bases in between. The CDR3 sequence is 13 residues long. This CDR3 is CSARVEQTGGYTF. CDR3 DNA: TGCAGTGCTAGAGTGGAACAGACGGGTGGCTACACCTTC.